This entry features one TCR beta chain sequence. Produced via immunoSEQ multiplex PCR; TCRdb's table is partial and in-frame only. This table has about 170,000 clones, more than 70% appearing once. These data originate in a study of blood T cell repertoires in COVID-19. Trimming cost V 4 bases and J 11 bases; bases outside gene matches: 18. Germline V CDR1 and CDR2: SGDLS, YYNGEE. CDR3 length: 17 amino acids. The TCR comes from a woman in her sixties or seventies who had recovered from COVID-19. Input material: peripheral blood. The chain employs TRBV9 and TRBJ1-1, with 12 bases that match TRBD1. The CDR3 spells CASSPRRAPGQGAGAFF. Here the CDR3 DNA reads TGTGCCAGCAGCCCGAGGCGCGCACCGGGACAGGGGGCGGGTGCTTTCTTT.